Listed below are T cell receptor beta chains from one sample, sequenced in a study of cytomegalovirus exposure and HLA in healthy donors. Measured with immunoSEQ multiplex PCR; TCRdb has only the in-frame clones, and not every one. The sample records 150,000 to 200,000 clones, approximately 85% being singletons. Material: PBMCs. The receptors were gathered from a man between 18 and 29 years old in good health and CMV-seropositive. The CDR3 runs from the conserved cysteine through the conserved F or W. D genes are given only for firm matches. Rows may omit the clone size; those that give it use once, few, many or a size class.

CDR3aa,abundance,v_gene,j_gene,d_gene
CASSYQQGHYTQYF,once,TRBV6-5,TRBJ2-3,NA
CASSPRKQSKANYGYTF,NA,TRBV18,TRBJ1-2,NA
CASSRLSRPSGNTIYF,few,TRBV4-1,TRBJ1-3,NA
CASSRGRGLSYEQYF,NA,TRBV19,TRBJ2-7,NA
CASSGTSGGPSTDTQYF,NA,TRBV9,TRBJ2-3,TRBD2
CASSLNSSPETQYF,NA,TRBV11-2,TRBJ2-5,NA
CASRSSTARVDTQYF,NA,TRBV10-2,TRBJ2-3,NA
CSSSHKGAGNTIYF,NA,TRBV7-9,TRBJ1-3,NA
CASSFDWMDTQYF,NA,TRBV7-2,TRBJ2-3,NA
CAWKQGEMVYSPLHF,NA,TRBV30,TRBJ1-6,NA
CASSLRGGTPYEQYF,NA,TRBV27,TRBJ2-7,NA
CASRRSRDSLYGYTF,NA,TRBV5-5,TRBJ1-2,TRBD1
CASSLEPRYEQYF,once,TRBV7-8,NA,NA
CASSLEGRAVLNGYTF,once,TRBV7-2,TRBJ1-2,NA
CASSQQGAGVQPQHF,few,TRBV27,TRBJ1-5,TRBD1
CASSGAGANVLTF,few,TRBV6-5,TRBJ2-6,NA
CASSSSQGYYGYTF,NA,TRBV7-8,TRBJ1-2,NA
CASSLDSRGLYNEQFF,NA,TRBV7-6,TRBJ2-1,NA
CSARAQGSQYF,NA,TRBV20-1,TRBJ2-3,NA
CASSDSHDPGETQYF,NA,TRBV6-4,TRBJ2-5,NA
CASSVGGPGWDQPQHF,NA,TRBV9,TRBJ1-5,NA
CASSQGGGGALHEQFF,NA,TRBV4-3,TRBJ2-1,TRBD2
CASSSAGGSGDTQYF,NA,TRBV10-1,TRBJ2-3,TRBD2
CASSLTQTAGTEAFF,NA,TRBV5-1,TRBJ1-1,NA
CASSVIRGSGTF,NA,TRBV19,TRBJ1-2,NA
CAWSRDSLAEQYF,NA,TRBV30,TRBJ2-7,TRBD1
CASSLGGGVHIPNYGYTF,NA,TRBV7-9,TRBJ1-2,NA
CASSLGLPGQPTHEQYF,NA,TRBV7-2,TRBJ2-7,TRBD1
CASSQQGDEQYF,NA,TRBV4-1,TRBJ2-7,NA
CATSRGRGDQPQHF,NA,TRBV15,TRBJ1-5,TRBD1
CAIHGTGNYEQYF,few,TRBV10-3,TRBJ2-7,TRBD1
CASEGTGTESLVPLHF,NA,TRBV7-9,TRBJ1-6,TRBD1
CASSLDGANTEAFF,NA,TRBV11-2,TRBJ1-1,NA
CASSRTGVYTEAFF,NA,TRBV27,TRBJ1-1,TRBD1
CASSGDIGTEAFF,NA,TRBV2,TRBJ1-1,NA
CASSPLGGQGNQPQHF,once,TRBV18,TRBJ1-5,NA
CASSPPGTAYEQYF,NA,TRBV18,TRBJ2-7,TRBD1
CASRGQPDQPQHF,NA,TRBV6-5,TRBJ1-5,NA
CASRVSSGNTIYF,NA,TRBV19,TRBJ1-3,NA
CASGPSGGSTDTQYF,NA,TRBV9,TRBJ2-3,NA
CASSSRHLGNEQFF,NA,TRBV7-9,TRBJ2-1,NA
CASSFWRGRADTQYF,few,TRBV27,TRBJ2-3,TRBD2
CASSTGTYNEQFF,NA,TRBV2,TRBJ2-1,NA
CASSHRTGTEAFF,NA,TRBV14,TRBJ1-1,NA
CASSSFSGGGRDTQYF,NA,TRBV27,TRBJ2-3,TRBD2
CASSVAAGGTSYEQYF,NA,TRBV9,TRBJ2-7,TRBD2
CASTSMGRNEAFF,NA,TRBV2,TRBJ1-1,NA
CASSLSGGTQPYNEQFF,NA,TRBV7-8,TRBJ2-1,TRBD2
CAISSTQGSGNTIYF,NA,TRBV10-3,TRBJ1-3,NA
CASSWYDRDNQPQHF,NA,TRBV5-5,TRBJ1-5,NA
CASSHPPRGRPGQETQYF,NA,TRBV4-2,TRBJ2-5,NA
CASSLSPGQGAGEQYF,once,TRBV5-4,TRBJ2-7,TRBD1
CASSISGDTEAFF,NA,TRBV19,TRBJ1-1,NA
CASSLGAAYEQYF,NA,TRBV5-1,TRBJ2-7,NA
CASSSLGKGAIEAFF,once,TRBV21-1,TRBJ1-1,NA
CASSQDLGQSETQYF,once,TRBV14,TRBJ2-5,NA
CASSVPGLAKNTQYF,NA,TRBV5-6,TRBJ2-4,TRBD2
CASSYRGRITDYGYTF,NA,TRBV19,TRBJ1-2,TRBD1